These 30 T cell receptor beta chains came from one sample sequenced in a study of OX40 agonist ivuxolimab in advanced cancers. Only in-frame clones appear in the TCRdb table, and some are missing; sequencing was by immunoSEQ multiplex PCR. The table records tens of thousands of clones, 80% of them present only once. Sequenced here: CD4+ or CD8+ T cells sorted from blood, sampled in a trial of the OX40 agonist ivuxolimab. These receptors originate from an adult with an advanced solid tumor such as melanoma, head and neck, liver or kidney cancer.

V and J are TRBV27 and TRBJ2-1; D assignment may be TRBD1 or TRBD2 (6 bases each). Germline V gene lookup returns CDR1 MNHEY and CDR2 SMNVEV (reference sequence). V was clipped by 2 bases and J by 5 bases, with 13 bases between them. The length of the CDR3 is 15 residues. CDR3 DNA sequence: TGTGCCAGCAGTTTAAAGGGGGACTTAAACAATGAGCAGTTCTTC. Translated: CASSLKGDLNNEQFF.

The chain recombines TRBV14 with TRBJ1-1, with no clear D. Germline lookup yields CDR1 SGHDN and CDR2 FVKESK. With 0 bases removed from V and 1 base from J, the gap between germline ends came to 6 bases. The CDR3 sequence is 14 residues long. CDR3 DNA sequence: TGTGCCAGCAGCCAAGAAACAGCGAACACTGAAGCTTTCTTT. Its protein is CASSQETANTEAFF.

The chain carries TRBV12-5 and TRBJ2-1; the match to TRBD2 covers 7 bases. This CDR3 spans 18 amino acids. Germline V gene lookup returns CDR1 LGHNT and CDR2 FRNRAP. Trimming removed 2 bases from V and 9 bases from J; junction bases left unmatched: 19. CDR3 in DNA: TGTGCTAGTGGTTTGTCCTTCTTAGCTGCGGGAGTGAGTGGTGAGCAGTTCTTC. Its translation: CASGLSFLAAGVSGEQFF.

The rearrangement links TRBV30 to TRBJ2-1; 12 bases are a match to TRBD2. Germline V gene data show CDR1 as GTSNPN and CDR2 as SVGIG (reference sequence). The CDR3 covers 14 residues. After removal of 0 bases from V and 10 bases from J, the junction contained 4 bases not matched to a gene. The CDR3: CAWSVTSGRGEQFF. DNA for the CDR3: TGTGCCTGGAGTGTGACTAGCGGGAGAGGCGAGCAGTTCTTC.

Worth noting for this clone: The junction and the germline gene differ at one end; a read error may be behind it. The genes are TRBV29-1 and TRBJ2-5, with D unresolved. This CDR3 is 12 amino acids long. Per germline, CDR1 SQVTM and CDR2 ANQGSEA. In nucleotides, the CDR3 is TGCAGCCAAGACCGACTCCGAGAGGCCCAGTACTTC. It specifies CSQDRLREAQYF.

The rearrangement joins TRBV6-1 to TRBJ2-7; TRBD1 matches at 10 bases. Losses at the gene ends were 6 bases for V and 4 bases for J; bases not matched to a gene: 6. Germline V gene data show CDR1 as MNHNS and CDR2 as SASEGT. This CDR3 contains 14 residues. Here the CDR3 reads CASRYGQGGYEQYF. Here the CDR3 DNA reads TGTGCCAGCAGATATGGACAGGGGGGATACGAGCAGTACTTC.

The CDR3 coding sequence is TGTGCCAGCAGTGAGAATATGAACACTGAAGCTTTCTTT. It is translated as CASSENMNTEAFF. The V call is TRBV6-5, the J call TRBJ1-1; no firm D call. Looked up from germline, CDR1 is MNHEY and CDR2 is SVGAGI. V dropped 5 bases and J dropped 0 bases, with 7 bases sitting between them. This CDR3 is 13 amino acids long.

The chain links TRBV10-3 to TRBJ2-5, with 7 bases that match TRBD1. CDR1 is ENHRY and CDR2 is SYGVKD in the germline V gene. J was trimmed by 5 bases and V by 4 bases; bases with no gene match: 7. The CDR3 consists of 14 residues. CDR3 region: CAISVPGGRETQYF. Written as DNA, the CDR3 is TGTGCCATCAGTGTTCCAGGGGGACGGGAGACCCAGTACTTC.

The chain has TRBV7-3 and TRBJ2-6; D perhaps matches TRBD1 (5 bases). V lost 5 bases to trimming and J lost 0 bases, with 17 bases between them. The CDR3 is 18 amino acids. Germline V gene sequence: CDR1 SGHTA, CDR2 FQGTGA. As DNA, the CDR3 is TGTGCCAGCAGCACCCGGAACAGGCAGATCTCTGGGGCCAACGTCCTGACTTTC. Amino acid sequence: CASSTRNRQISGANVLTF.

This clone was seen just once. The chain recombines TRBV6-6 with TRBJ2-5, with D possibly TRBD1 on 6 matching bases. Germline V CDR1 and CDR2: MNHNY, SVGAGI (reference sequence). The CDR3 loop spans 12 amino acids. Between the trimmed V and J ends, which lost 6 bases and 3 bases, there was a span of 8 bases. DNA for the CDR3: TGTGCCAGCAGCAGGGGAGAAGAGACCCAGTACTTC. Translated: CASSRGEETQYF.

The genes are TRBV5-1 and TRBJ2-5; TRBD1 aligns across 8 bases. The J call may be faulty, since TRBJ2-7 better matches the DNA end. The CDR3 spans 14 residues. The germline V gene encodes CDR1 SGHRS and CDR2 YFSETQ. CDR3 sequence reads: CASSHGQGAHEQYF. In DNA, the CDR3 is TGCGCCAGCAGCCACGGACAGGGAGCCCACGAGCAGTACTTC.

This chain connects TRBV28 to TRBJ2-7, with 9 bases identical to TRBD2. V was pared by 5 bases and J by 2 bases, with 7 bases of the junction left unmatched. The CDR3 contains 15 residues. Germline CDR1 MDHEN, CDR2 SYDVKM. The CDR3 region is CASSEISGSTYEQYF. CDR3 sequence (DNA): TGTGCCAGCAGTGAAATTAGCGGGAGCACCTACGAGCAGTACTTC.

The rearrangement links TRBV5-1 to TRBJ2-7, with D possibly TRBD2 on 6 matching bases. Germline CDR1 SGHRS, CDR2 YFSETQ. This CDR3 spans 15 amino acids. Trimming cost V 0 bases and J 0 bases, with 10 bases left between them. CDR3 bases: TGCGCCAGCAGCTTGGATGGGGGAGGCTCCTACGAGCAGTACTTC. Encoded protein: CASSLDGGGSYEQYF. Together with reference TRBV5-1 and TRBJ2-7, the CDR3 gives the full variable domain: KAGVTQTPRYLIKTRGQQVTLSCSPISGHRSVSWYQQTPGQGLQFLFEYFSETQRNKGNFPGRFSGRQFSNSRSEMNVSTLELGDSALYLCASSLDGGGSYEQYFGPGTRLTVT.

The CDR3: CASSLVSKGGARGQYF. CDR3 coding DNA: TGTGCCAGCAGCTTAGTCTCCAAGGGCGGGGCACGGGGGCAGTACTTC. This chain links TRBV11-2 with TRBJ2-7; tentative D call: TRBD2 (6 bases). V was cut by 1 base and J by 9 bases, with 22 bases left in between. The germline V gene encodes CDR1 SGHAT and CDR2 FQNNGV. The CDR3 runs 16 residues.

The gene calls are TRBV11-2 and TRBJ1-2; D gene uncertain. Germline lookup yields CDR1 SGHAT and CDR2 FQNNGV. The CDR3 has 12 residues. Deletions cut 2 bases from V and 8 bases from J, with 9 bases between. The CDR3 coding sequence is TGTGCCAGCAGCTTACAGGCCTCGGGCTACACCTTC. This encodes CASSLQASGYTF.

The chain couples TRBV2 to TRBJ1-3; D is ambiguous. Looked up from germline, CDR1 is SNHLY and CDR2 is FYNNEI. Trimming took 0 bases from V and 4 from J, leaving 13 bases between them. This CDR3 has 16 residues. The CDR3 region has the DNA TGTGCCAGCAGTGAAGCCGGGCCGGCCGGGGGAAACACCATATATTTT. Amino acids: CASSEAGPAGGNTIYF.

This clone was picked up a small number of times. The chain recombines TRBV6-4 with TRBJ1-5, with D uncertain. The CDR3 spans 12 residues. The V end was cut by 6 bases, the J end by 4 bases, with 7 bases between. From germline, CDR1 is MRHNA and CDR2 SNTAGT. The CDR3 protein is CASRAINQPQHF. The CDR3 DNA sequence: TGTGCCAGCAGGGCGATAAATCAGCCCCAGCATTTT.

The DNA for the CDR3 is TGTGCCAGTAGGAAAATGGACGGGAGCTATGGCTACACCTTC. It translates to CASRKMDGSYGYTF. This chain links TRBV19 with TRBJ1-2; D is unclear. Trimming left V 6 bases short and J 4 bases short, with 15 bases between. The CDR3 length is 14 residues. The germline V gene has CDR1 LNHDA and CDR2 SQIVND (reference sequence).

V is TRBV4-2 and J is TRBJ2-1; 8 nucleotides match TRBD2. Germline V lookup: CDR1 LGHNA, CDR2 YNFKEQ. The CDR3 runs 15 residues. The V gene end was trimmed by 0 bases and the J gene end by 4 bases; junction bases not matched to a gene: 2. Here the CDR3 reads CASSQELAEYNEQFF. The DNA of the CDR3 is TGTGCCAGCAGCCAAGAACTAGCGGAATACAATGAGCAGTTCTTC.

In nucleotides, the CDR3 is TGTGCCAGCAGCTTGGCCTTGGGTTCCTACAATGAGCAGTTCTTC. Encoded protein: CASSLALGSYNEQFF. The chain combines TRBV5-6 with TRBJ2-1; D remains ambiguous. Trimming took 0 bases from V and 1 from J, leaving 8 bases between them. Germline CDR1 SGHDT, CDR2 YYEEEE. The CDR3 consists of 15 residues.

The chain links TRBV18 to TRBJ2-6, with a possible D match to TRBD2 (5 bases). The germline CDR1 and CDR2 sequences are KGHSH and LQKENI. CDR3 size: 16 residues. Trimming stripped 2 bases from V and 3 bases from J, with 11 bases between. The CDR3 bases are TGTGCCAGCTCACCATCGGGGAAGGGTGGGGCCAACGTCCTGACTTTC. It encodes CASSPSGKGGANVLTF. Filled out from reference TRBV18 and TRBJ2-6, the complete variable domain reads NAGVMQNPRHLVRRRGQEARLRCSPMKGHSHVYWYRQLPEEGLKFMVYLQKENIIDESGMPKERFSAEFPKEGPSILRIQQVVRGDSAAYFCASSPSGKGGANVLTFGAGSRLTVL.

The V gene is TRBV5-1, the J gene TRBJ2-2; TRBD2 aligns across 11 bases. V trimming: 0 bases; J trimming: 5 bases; junction bases outside the gene matches: 3. The CDR3 is made up of 16 amino acids. Looked up from germline, CDR1 is SGHRS and CDR2 is YFSETQ. The CDR3 loop is CASSLALAGGTGELFF. CDR3 DNA: TGCGCCAGCAGCTTGGCCCTAGCGGGAGGAACCGGGGAGCTGTTTTTT.

This chain uses TRBV11-2 with TRBJ1-2; a possible D gene is TRBD1 (5 bases). Germline CDR1 SGHAT, CDR2 FQNNGV. The CDR3 totals 13 residues. Between the trimmed V and J ends, which lost 1 base and 7 bases, there was a span of 10 bases. Here the CDR3 reads CASSLGQGSGYTF. The DNA of the CDR3 is TGTGCCAGCAGCTTAGGGCAGGGAAGTGGCTACACCTTC.

This chain uses TRBV7-9 with TRBJ2-7; D is unclear. CDR1 SEHNR and CDR2 FQNEAQ come from the germline V gene (reference sequence). Trimming removed 5 bases at V and 2 bases at J, with 13 bases between. The CDR3 is made up of 14 amino acids. The CDR3: CASSPPRVPYEQYF. The CDR3 DNA follows: TGTGCCAGCAGCCCCCCCCGGGTCCCCTACGAGCAGTACTTC.

This clone has a single count. The V gene is TRBV5-1, the J gene TRBJ2-3; 12 nucleotides agree with TRBD2. Trimming took 4 bases from V and 1 from J; bases not matched to a gene: 10. This CDR3 spans 18 amino acids. Germline loops: CDR1 SGHRS, CDR2 YFSETQ. The CDR3 DNA is TGCGCCAGCAGCCCCTTTGGACTAGCGGGATCCCGCACAGATACGCAGTATTTT. It yields the protein CASSPFGLAGSRTDTQYF.

This clone occurred once. The chain joins TRBV28 to TRBJ2-2; 7 nucleotides align to TRBD1. Germline trimming cut 4 bases from V and 1 base from J; bases unmatched to any gene: 3. The CDR3 spans 15 residues. The V gene's germline CDR1 is MDHEN and CDR2 SYDVKM. The CDR3 loop reads CASSYGQVNTGELFF. The DNA for the CDR3 is TGTGCCAGCAGTTATGGACAGGTGAACACCGGGGAGCTGTTTTTT.

The J gene is TRBJ1-5, the V gene TRBV6-6; D is unresolved. The V gene's germline CDR1 is MNHNY and CDR2 SVGAGI (reference sequence). This CDR3 has 16 residues. V was cut by 0 bases and J by 6 bases, with 15 bases left in between. This CDR3 is CASSYSTSSGGQPQHF. In DNA, the CDR3 is TGTGCCAGCAGTTACTCGACCAGTTCTGGAGGTCAGCCCCAGCATTTT.

The V call is TRBV7-7, the J call TRBJ2-2, with 10 positions matching TRBD1. Germline V CDR1 and CDR2: SSHAT, FNYEAQ (reference sequence). With 8 bases clipped from V and 4 bases from J, the junction kept 7 bases outside the gene matches. The CDR3 length is 15 residues. CDR3 bases: TGTGCCAGCGGTGGGACAGGGGCGATCACCGGGGAGCTGTTTTTT. Its protein product is CASGGTGAITGELFF. Full variable domain (remainder filled in from reference TRBV7-7 and TRBJ2-2): GAGVSQSPRYKVTKRGQDVTLRCDPISSHATLYWYQQALGQGPEFLTYFNYEAQPDKSGLPSDRFSAERPEGSISTLTIQRTEQRDSAMYRCASGGTGAITGELFFGEGSRLTVL.

The chain uses TRBV6-4 and TRBJ2-1; tentative D call: TRBD2 (5 bases). Germline loops: CDR1 MRHNA, CDR2 SNTAGT. V lost 8 bases, J lost 9 bases, and 11 bases lay in between. CDR3 length equals 11 residues. The CDR3: CASSIGGEQFF. CDR3 in DNA: TGTGCCAGCTCGATCGGAGGTGAGCAGTTCTTC.

V and J are TRBV27 and TRBJ2-2; 7 bases align to TRBD1. V dropped 2 bases and J dropped 9; count of bases not matched to a gene: 9. The germline V gene has CDR1 MNHEY and CDR2 SMNVEV (reference sequence). This CDR3 has 15 residues. The CDR3 nucleotides are TGTGCCAGCAGTTTAACCCTCTACAGGGGTCGGGAGCTGTTTTTT. This translates into CASSLTLYRGRELFF.